A single sample gave rise to the 10 T cell receptor beta chains below, sequenced in a study of vaccination effects on CD4 cells after COVID-19. These TCRs' antigens remain unknown. Libraries were prepared by immunoSEQ multiplex PCR; TCRdb keeps only in-frame clonotypes and omits some of them. The sample gives about 73,000 clones, roughly 75% of which show up once; less than 2.5% is in the top ten. Following 10 days of culture, CD4+ T cells were isolated. It was two doses of either the BNT162b2 or mRNA-1273 vaccine that participants received. The source was CD4+ T cells from PBMCs cultured without peptide, collected after COVID-19 vaccination. The origin of the receptors is a human donor who received a COVID-19 vaccine.

This clone was picked up one time. V and J are TRBV5-1 and TRBJ2-5; D possibly matches TRBD1 or TRBD2 (5 bases each). The ends were cut back, 2 bases at V and 1 base at J, with 12 bases in the middle. The CDR3 extends over 15 amino acids. Germline lookup yields CDR1 SGHRS and CDR2 YFSETQ. CDR3 sequence (DNA): TGCGCCAGCAGCTTATTCGGGGACGGCCAAGAGACCCAGTACTTC. Translated: CASSLFGDGQETQYF.

CDR3 coding DNA: TGTGCCAGCAGCATATTAGCGGATGAGCAGTTCTTC. It specifies CASSILADEQFF. V is TRBV11-3 and J is TRBJ2-1; perhaps TRBD2 as D (6 bases). Germline CDR1 SGHNT, CDR2 YENEEA. V dropped 5 bases and J dropped 8 bases, with 10 bases sitting between them. This CDR3 is 12 amino acids long.

This clone was seen just once. The V call is TRBV12-5, the J call TRBJ1-4; maybe TRBD1 (6 bases). Germline loops: CDR1 LGHNT, CDR2 FRNRAP. The CDR3 spans 16 residues. The V end was cut by 5 bases, the J end by 7 bases, with 20 bases between. CDR3 DNA: TGTGCTAGTGGTCTAGCGCCGACAGGCTCCAGTGAAAAACTGTTTTTT. This translates into CASGLAPTGSSEKLFF. The full variable domain, in which reference TRBV12-5 and TRBJ1-4 provide the parts outside the CDR3, is DARVTQTPRHKVTEMGQEVTMRCQPILGHNTVFWYRQTMMQGLELLAYFRNRAPLDDSGMPKDRFSAEMPDATLATLKIQPSEPRDSAVYFCASGLAPTGSSEKLFFGSGTQLSVL.

This clone has just a few counts. The chain employs TRBV29-1 and TRBJ1-4; 11 bases agree with TRBD1. Looked up from germline, CDR1 is SQVTM and CDR2 is ANQGSEA. The CDR3 sequence is 14 residues long. V trimming: 6 bases; J trimming: 6 bases; junction bases outside the gene matches: 6. CDR3 amino acids: CSVARTGGDEKLFF. The DNA of the CDR3 is TGCAGCGTGGCCCGGACAGGGGGCGATGAAAAACTGTTTTTT.

The rearrangement uses TRBV15 and TRBJ2-7; 8 bases fit TRBD1. Germline trimming cut 5 bases from V and 6 bases from J; bases unmatched to any gene: 9. The CDR3 totals 14 residues. Germline lookup yields CDR1 LNHNV and CDR2 YYDKDF (reference sequence). The CDR3 region has the DNA TGTGCCACCAGCGCGCGCCGGGACAGGTCCGAGCAGTACGTC. It codes for CATSARRDRSEQYV.

V gene TRBV10-2 combines with J gene TRBJ2-7; 9 bases fit TRBD1. The CDR3 contains 12 residues. J gave up 6 bases and V 7 bases, and 4 bases lay outside the gene matches. The germline V gene has CDR1 WSHSY and CDR2 SAAADI. The chain's CDR3 is CASKDRGGEQYV. The DNA of the CDR3 is TGCGCCAGCAAGGACAGGGGAGGCGAGCAGTACGTC.

The chain links TRBV28 to TRBJ2-5; 7 bases align to TRBD1. CDR1 and CDR2 (germline): MDHEN, SYDVKM. The CDR3 runs 13 residues. V was clipped by 6 bases and J by 5 bases; unmatched bases: 6. The CDR3 reads CASSPGGRETQYF. The CDR3 bases are TGTGCCAGCAGCCCAGGGGGAAGGGAGACCCAGTACTTC. Full variable domain (outside the CDR3, taken from reference TRBV28 and TRBJ2-5): DVKVTQSSRYLVKRTGEKVFLECVQDMDHENMFWYRQDPGLGLRLIYFSYDVKMKEKGDIPEGYSVSREKKERFSLILESASTNQTSMYLCASSPGGRETQYFGPGTRLLVL.

The chain combines TRBV5-1 with TRBJ2-5; D gene uncertain. Germline CDR1 and CDR2: SGHRS and YFSETQ. The V gene lost 3 bases and the J gene lost 5 bases, with 14 bases spanning the gap. The CDR3 spans 14 residues. The CDR3 DNA sequence: TGCGCCAGCAGCTCAACGCGGACGGGTGAGACCCAGTACTTC. Translation: CASSSTRTGETQYF.

The V and J genes are TRBV12-5 and TRBJ1-2; D is uncertain. V gave up 6 bases and J gave up 2 bases, with 10 bases separating them. Germline lookup yields CDR1 LGHNT and CDR2 FRNRAP. The CDR3 spans 13 residues. The CDR3 DNA sequence: TGTGCTAGTGGCCTCCAGTTAAACTATGGCTACACCTTC. It translates to CASGLQLNYGYTF.

DNA of the CDR3: TGTGCCACCAGTGATCCAGGACAAGCTGGAAACACCATATATTTT. Protein: CATSDPGQAGNTIYF. The V and J genes are TRBV24-1 and TRBJ1-3; D perhaps matches TRBD1 (5 bases). The CDR3 totals 15 residues. The germline V and J ends were trimmed by 3 bases and 2 bases, with 10 bases remaining between them. Germline V gene data show CDR1 as KGHDR and CDR2 as SFDVKD.